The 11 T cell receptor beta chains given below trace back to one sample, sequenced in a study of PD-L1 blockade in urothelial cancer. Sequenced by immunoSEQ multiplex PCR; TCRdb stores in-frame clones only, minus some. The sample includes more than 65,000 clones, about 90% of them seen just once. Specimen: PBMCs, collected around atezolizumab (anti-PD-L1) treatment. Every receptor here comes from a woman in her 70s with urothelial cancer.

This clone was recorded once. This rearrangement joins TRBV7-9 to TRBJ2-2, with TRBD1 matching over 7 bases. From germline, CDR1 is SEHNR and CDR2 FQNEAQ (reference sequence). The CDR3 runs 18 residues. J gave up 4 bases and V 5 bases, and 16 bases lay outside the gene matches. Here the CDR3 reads CASSPPGQNLLVTGELFF. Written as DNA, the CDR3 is TGTGCCAGCAGCCCCCCGGGACAGAATCTGTTAGTCACCGGGGAGCTGTTTTTT.

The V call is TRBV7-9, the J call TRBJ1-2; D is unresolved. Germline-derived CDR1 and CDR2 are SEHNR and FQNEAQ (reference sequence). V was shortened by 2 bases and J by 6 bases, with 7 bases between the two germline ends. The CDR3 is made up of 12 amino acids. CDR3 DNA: TGTGCCAGCAGCTTATGGGGAGATGGCTACACCTTC. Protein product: CASSLWGDGYTF.

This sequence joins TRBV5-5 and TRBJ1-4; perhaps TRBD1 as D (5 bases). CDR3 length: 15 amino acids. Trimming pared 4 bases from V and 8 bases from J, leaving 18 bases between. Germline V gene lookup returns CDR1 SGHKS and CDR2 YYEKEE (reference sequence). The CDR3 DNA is TGTGCCAGCAGCCGAGGAGCAGGGTGGCAGGAAAAACTGTTTTTT. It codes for CASSRGAGWQEKLFF.

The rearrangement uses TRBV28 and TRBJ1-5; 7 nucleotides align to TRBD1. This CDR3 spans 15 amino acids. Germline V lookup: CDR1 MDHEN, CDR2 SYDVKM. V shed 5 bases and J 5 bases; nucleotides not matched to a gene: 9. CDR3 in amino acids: CASSPTGAFHQPQHF. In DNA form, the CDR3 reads TGTGCCAGCAGTCCTACAGGGGCCTTCCATCAGCCCCAGCATTTT.

The CDR3 DNA follows: TGCGCCAGCAGCTTGGACAGGGGGCGCGGAGAGACCCAGTACTTC. Amino acids: CASSLDRGRGETQYF. V usage is TRBV5-1 and J usage is TRBJ2-5, with 9 bases aligning to TRBD1. V lost 0 bases and J lost 4; bases outside the gene matches: 4. This CDR3 has 15 residues. Germline assignment: CDR1 SGHRS and CDR2 YFSETQ.

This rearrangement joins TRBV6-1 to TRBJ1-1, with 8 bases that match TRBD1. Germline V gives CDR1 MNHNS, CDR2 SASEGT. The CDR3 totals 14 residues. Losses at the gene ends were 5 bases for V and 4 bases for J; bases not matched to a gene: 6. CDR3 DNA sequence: TGTGCCAGCAGTTCAGGGGGCTTAGGCACTGAAGCTTTCTTT. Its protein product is CASSSGGLGTEAFF.

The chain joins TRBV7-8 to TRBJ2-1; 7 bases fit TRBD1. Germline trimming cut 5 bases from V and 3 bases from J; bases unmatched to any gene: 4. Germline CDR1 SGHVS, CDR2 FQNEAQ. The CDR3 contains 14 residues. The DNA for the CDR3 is TGTGCCAGCAGCCCGGGACAGATCTACAATGAGCAGTTCTTC. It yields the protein CASSPGQIYNEQFF.

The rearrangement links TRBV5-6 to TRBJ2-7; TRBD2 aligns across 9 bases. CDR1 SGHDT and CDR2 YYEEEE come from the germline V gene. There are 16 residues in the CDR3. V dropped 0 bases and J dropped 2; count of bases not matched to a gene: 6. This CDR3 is CASSLVHGLATYEQYF. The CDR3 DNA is TGTGCCAGCAGCTTGGTCCATGGACTAGCGACCTACGAGCAGTACTTC.

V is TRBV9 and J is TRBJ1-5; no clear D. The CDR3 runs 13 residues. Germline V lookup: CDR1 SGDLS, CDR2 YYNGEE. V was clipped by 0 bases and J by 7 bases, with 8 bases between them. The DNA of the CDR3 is TGTGCCAGCAGCGTAGGCAGTTCCCAGCCCCAGCATTTT. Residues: CASSVGSSQPQHF. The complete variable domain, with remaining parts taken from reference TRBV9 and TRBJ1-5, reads DSGVTQTPKHLITATGQRVTLRCSPRSGDLSVYWYQQSLDQGLQFLIQYYNGEERAKGNILERFSAQQFPDLHSELNLSSLELGDSALYFCASSVGSSQPQHFGDGTRLSIL.

Written as DNA, the CDR3 is TGTGCCATCAGTAGGACTAGCGGGGGGGCCGAGGACGAGCAGTACTTC. It translates to CAISRTSGGAEDEQYF. The gene calls are TRBV10-3 and TRBJ2-7; TRBD2 agrees at 15 bases. This CDR3 region has 16 residues. Germline CDR1 reads ENHRY; CDR2 reads SYGVKD. V lost 5 bases, J lost 5 bases, and 7 bases stayed unmatched.

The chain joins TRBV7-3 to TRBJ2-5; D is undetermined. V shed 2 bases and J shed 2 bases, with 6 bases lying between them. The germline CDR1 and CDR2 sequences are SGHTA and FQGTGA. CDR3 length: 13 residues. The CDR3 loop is CASSLSRQETQYF. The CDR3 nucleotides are TGTGCCAGCAGCTTATCGCGGCAAGAGACCCAGTACTTC.